Listed below are T cell receptor beta chains from one sample, sequenced in a study of control samples from healthy donors and cancer patients. Sequenced by immunoSEQ multiplex PCR; TCRdb stores in-frame clones only, minus some. Of roughly 88,000 clones in the sample, roughly nine tenths were seen once. The sample comprised blood. These receptors were obtained from a woman aged 30 to 39 in good health. CDR3s include the opening cysteine and the closing phenylalanine or tryptophan. The D gene is left open where the match is weak. Rows may omit the clone size; those that give it use once, few, many or a size class.

J,V,size,D,CDR3,DNA
TRBJ2-1,TRBV5-8,NA,NA,CASSPAFSYNEQFF,TGTGCCAGCAGCCCGGCCTTCTCCTACAATGAGCAGTTCTTC
TRBJ2-7,TRBV13,NA,NA,CASSPIGERSYEQYF,TGTGCCAGCAGCCCGATCGGGGAAAGGTCCTACGAGCAGTACTTC
TRBJ1-5,TRBV15,NA,NA,CATSRSQGPLRSNQPQHF,TGTGCCACCAGCAGATCTCAGGGGCCCCTTCGTAGCAATCAGCCCCAGCATTTT
TRBJ2-3,TRBV12-3/TRBV12-4,NA,NA,CASSLDRADTQYF,TGTGCCAGCAGTTTAGATCGAGCAGATACGCAGTATTTT
TRBJ2-1,TRBV7-7,few,NA,CASSPGRTVKHNEQFF,TGTGCCAGCAGCCCGGGCCGGACAGTAAAACACAATGAGCAGTTCTTC
TRBJ1-6,TRBV18,NA,NA,CASSPPTRGYNSPLHF,TGTGCCAGCTCACCACCGACCCGGGGCTATAATTCACCCCTCCACTTT
TRBJ2-6,TRBV30,NA,NA,CAWSWLHSGANVLTF,TGTGCCTGGAGTTGGCTGCACTCTGGGGCCAACGTCCTGACTTTC
TRBJ2-1,TRBV5-1,few,TRBD2,CASSLSPSGNYNEQFF,TGCGCCAGCAGCTTGTCCCCTAGCGGGAACTACAATGAGCAGTTCTTC
TRBJ2-5,TRBV15,NA,NA,CATRDGTTKETQYF,TGTGCCACCAGGGATGGCACTACCAAAGAGACCCAGTACTTC
TRBJ1-2,TRBV18,NA,TRBD1,CASKEYRGSGYTF,TGTGCCAGCAAGGAATACAGGGGCTCTGGCTACACCTTC
TRBJ1-2,TRBV5-1,NA,TRBD1,CASSSRDRTGGYTF,TGCGCCAGCAGCTCTCGGGACAGAACGGGGGGCTACACCTTC
TRBJ1-3,TRBV7-9,few,TRBD1,CASSLTGAGNTIYF,TGTGCCAGCAGCTTGACAGGGGCTGGAAACACCATATATTTT
TRBJ2-2,TRBV5-5,NA,NA,CASSHDLGRTGELFF,TGTGCCAGCAGCCACGACCTCGGACGCACCGGGGAGCTGTTTTTT
TRBJ1-6,TRBV11-2,few,NA,CASSYSSGALHF,TGTGCCAGCAGCTATTCCTCGGGGGCCCTCCACTTT
TRBJ1-1,TRBV10-3,once,NA,CAISDSKLENTEAFF,TGTGCCATCAGTGATAGTAAATTAGAGAACACTGAAGCTTTCTTT
TRBJ2-7,TRBV27,NA,TRBD1,CASSQQTGAPSPYEQYF,TGTGCCAGCAGTCAACAAACAGGGGCTCCATCTCCCTACGAGCAGTACTTC
TRBJ1-5,TRBV9,NA,TRBD1,CASSVETGGNQPQHF,TGTGCCAGCAGCGTAGAGACAGGGGGTAATCAGCCCCAGCATTTT
TRBJ2-5,TRBV3-1/TRBV3-2,NA,NA,CASSPPPGEPRETQYF,TGTGCCAGCAGCCCACCGCCCGGGGAACCTAGAGAGACCCAGTACTTC
TRBJ2-1,TRBV20-1,NA,NA,CSASSQGRRNNEQFF,TGCAGTGCTAGTAGCCAGGGCCGAAGAAACAATGAGCAGTTCTTC
TRBJ1-2,TRBV18,NA,TRBD1,CASSPRTGADYGYTF,TGTGCCAGCTCACCACGGACAGGGGCCGACTATGGCTACACCTTC
TRBJ2-2,TRBV24-1,NA,NA,CATSDFGGGRGELFF,TGTGCCACCAGTGATTTTGGAGGGGGCAGGGGGGAGCTGTTTTTT
TRBJ1-1,TRBV6-5,NA,NA,CASSLDGTILEAFF,TGTGCCAGCAGTCTTGACGGTACTATCCTTGAAGCTTTCTTT
TRBJ2-7,TRBV4-1,NA,TRBD2,CASSQGRGGGAWEQYF,TGCGCCAGCAGCCAGGGGCGGGGCGGGGGAGCGTGGGAGCAGTACTTC
TRBJ2-3,TRBV3-1/TRBV3-2,NA,NA,CASSGVRGTDTQYF,TGTGCCAGCAGCGGCGTAAGGGGCACAGATACGCAGTATTTT
TRBJ1-6,TRBV6-6,NA,NA,CASRTPRVRDSPLHF,TGTGCCAGCAGGACCCCCAGGGTACGGGATTCACCCCTCCACTTT
TRBJ1-2,TRBV29-1,NA,TRBD1,CSVEDGGQGLNYGYTF,TGCAGCGTTGAAGACGGAGGACAGGGTCTTAACTATGGCTACACCTTC
TRBJ1-5,TRBV6-5,NA,TRBD1,CASSHRGPNQPQHF,TGTGCCAGCAGCCACAGGGGCCCCAATCAGCCCCAGCATTTT